This T cell receptor beta chain was sequenced during a study of T cells in tuberculosis. Study summary: CD1B tetramers identified T cells specific for mycobacterial lipid GMM.

V was shortened by 1 base and J by 6 bases, with 5 bases between the two germline ends. Germline assignment: CDR1 SGHTA and CDR2 FQGNSA. The CDR3 contains 12 residues. Cells were sorted from thawed PBMC rested overnight and stained with GMM-loaded CD1B tetramer, viability dye and anti-CD3. CD1B tetramers were loaded with Rhodococcus equi-derived C32 glucose monomycolate. PBMC for tetramer sorting were first depleted of CD14-expressing monocytes. Each donor contributed 75,000 to 100,000 sorted tetramer-negative cells. Repertoires were generated with immunoSEQ multiplex PCR, while TCRdb's copy carries only in-frame clones and drops some. The sample contains about 58,000 clones, roughly 88% of which appear only once.

The sequenced sample consisted of CD1b-GMM tetramer-negative cells sorted from PBMCs. The sequence came from an adult woman with latent tuberculosis. The V and J genes are TRBV7-2 and TRBJ2-3; D ambiguous. CDR3 sequence reads: CASSLDPDTQYF. The CDR3 bases are TGTGCCAGCAGCTTAGATCCGGATACGCAGTATTTT. Drawing the rest from reference TRBV7-2 and TRBJ2-3, the complete variable domain is GAGVSQSPSNKVTEKGKDVELRCDPISGHTALYWYRQSLGQGLEFLIYFQGNSAPDKSGLPSDRFSAERTGGSVSTLTIQRTQQEDSAVYLCASSLDPDTQYFGPGTRLTVL.